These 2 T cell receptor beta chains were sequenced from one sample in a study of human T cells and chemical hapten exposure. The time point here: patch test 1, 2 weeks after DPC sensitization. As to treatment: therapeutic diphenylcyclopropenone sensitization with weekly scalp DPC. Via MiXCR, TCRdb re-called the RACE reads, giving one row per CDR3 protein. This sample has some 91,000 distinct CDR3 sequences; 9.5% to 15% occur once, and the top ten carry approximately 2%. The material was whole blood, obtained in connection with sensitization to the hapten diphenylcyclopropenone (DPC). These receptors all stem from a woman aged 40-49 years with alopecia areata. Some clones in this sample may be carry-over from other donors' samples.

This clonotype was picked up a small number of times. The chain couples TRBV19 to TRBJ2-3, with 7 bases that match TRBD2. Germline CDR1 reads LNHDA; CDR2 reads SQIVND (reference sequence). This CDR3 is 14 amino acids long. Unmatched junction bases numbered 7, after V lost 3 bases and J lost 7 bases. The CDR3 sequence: CASSIQAGVNTQYF. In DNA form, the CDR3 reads TGTGCCAGTAGTATTCAGGCGGGAGTGAATACGCAGTATTTT.

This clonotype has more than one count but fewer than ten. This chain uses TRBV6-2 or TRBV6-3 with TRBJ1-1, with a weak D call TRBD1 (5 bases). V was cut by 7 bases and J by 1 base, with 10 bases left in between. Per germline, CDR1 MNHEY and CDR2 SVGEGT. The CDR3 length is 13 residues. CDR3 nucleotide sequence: TGTGCCAGCATTCCAACAGGGAACACTGAAGCTTTCTTT. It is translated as CASIPTGNTEAFF.